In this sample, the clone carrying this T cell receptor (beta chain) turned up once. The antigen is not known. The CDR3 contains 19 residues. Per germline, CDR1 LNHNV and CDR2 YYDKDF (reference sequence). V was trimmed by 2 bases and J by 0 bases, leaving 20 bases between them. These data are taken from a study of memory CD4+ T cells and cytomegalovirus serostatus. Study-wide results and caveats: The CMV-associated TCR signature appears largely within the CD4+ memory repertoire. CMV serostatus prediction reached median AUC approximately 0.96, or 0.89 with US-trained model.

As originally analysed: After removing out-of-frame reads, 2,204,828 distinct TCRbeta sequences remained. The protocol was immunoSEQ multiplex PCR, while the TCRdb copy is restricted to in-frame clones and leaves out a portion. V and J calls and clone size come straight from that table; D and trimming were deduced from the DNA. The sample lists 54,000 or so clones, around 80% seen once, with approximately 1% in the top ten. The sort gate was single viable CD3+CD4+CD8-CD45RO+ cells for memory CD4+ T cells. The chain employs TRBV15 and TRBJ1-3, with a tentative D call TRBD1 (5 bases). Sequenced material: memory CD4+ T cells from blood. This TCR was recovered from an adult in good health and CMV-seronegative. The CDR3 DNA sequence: TGTGCCACCAGCAGATCCTTTCTGGGGGACCCACGCTCTGGAAACACCATATATTTT. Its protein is CATSRSFLGDPRSGNTIYF.